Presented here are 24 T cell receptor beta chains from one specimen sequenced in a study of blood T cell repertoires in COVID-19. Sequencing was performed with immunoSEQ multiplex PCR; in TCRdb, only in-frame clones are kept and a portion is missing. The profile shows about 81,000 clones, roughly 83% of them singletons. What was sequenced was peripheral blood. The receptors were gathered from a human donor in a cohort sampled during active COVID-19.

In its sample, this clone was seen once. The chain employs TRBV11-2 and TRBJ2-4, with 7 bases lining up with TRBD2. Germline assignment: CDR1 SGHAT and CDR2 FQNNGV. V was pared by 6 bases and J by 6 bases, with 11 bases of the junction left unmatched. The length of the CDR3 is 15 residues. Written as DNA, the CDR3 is TGTGCCAGCAGTTTTTTTGGGAAGCGGGGAAACATTCAGTACTTC. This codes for CASSFFGKRGNIQYF.

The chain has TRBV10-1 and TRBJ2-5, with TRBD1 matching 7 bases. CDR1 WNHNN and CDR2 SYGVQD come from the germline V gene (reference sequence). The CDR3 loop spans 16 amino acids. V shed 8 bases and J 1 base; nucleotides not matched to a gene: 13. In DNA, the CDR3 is TGCGCCAGCGGAAGCCAGAAGGGGGCGAGCCAAGAGACCCAGTACTTC. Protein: CASGSQKGASQETQYF.

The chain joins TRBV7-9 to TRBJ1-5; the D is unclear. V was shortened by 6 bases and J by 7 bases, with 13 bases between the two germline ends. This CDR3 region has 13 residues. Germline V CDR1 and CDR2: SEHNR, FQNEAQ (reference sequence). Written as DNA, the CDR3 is TGTGCCAGCAGTCCCCTCCCAGGACAGCCCCAGCATTTT. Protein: CASSPLPGQPQHF.

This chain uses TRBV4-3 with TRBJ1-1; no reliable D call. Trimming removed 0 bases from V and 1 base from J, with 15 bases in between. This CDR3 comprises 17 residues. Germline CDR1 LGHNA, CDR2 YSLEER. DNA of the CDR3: TGCGCCAGCAGCCAAGAATTTAGCCCTCTCAAGAACACTGAAGCTTTCTTT. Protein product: CASSQEFSPLKNTEAFF.

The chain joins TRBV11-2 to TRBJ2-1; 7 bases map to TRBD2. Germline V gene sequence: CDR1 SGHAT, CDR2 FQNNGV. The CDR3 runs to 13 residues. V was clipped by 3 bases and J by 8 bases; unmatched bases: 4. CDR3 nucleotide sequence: TGTGCCAGCAGCTTTCTCACTAGCGATGAGCAGTTCTTC. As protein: CASSFLTSDEQFF.

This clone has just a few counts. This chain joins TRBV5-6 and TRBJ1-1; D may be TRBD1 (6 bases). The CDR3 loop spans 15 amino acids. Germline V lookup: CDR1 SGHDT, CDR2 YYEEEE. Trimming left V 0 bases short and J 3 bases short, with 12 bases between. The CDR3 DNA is TGTGCCAGCAGCTTGGTAGACAGGTATGACACTGAAGCTTTCTTT. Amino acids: CASSLVDRYDTEAFF. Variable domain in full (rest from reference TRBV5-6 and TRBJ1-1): DAGVTQSPTHLIKTRGQQVTLRCSPKSGHDTVSWYQQALGQGPQFIFQYYEEEERQRGNFPDRFSGHQFPNYSSELNVNALLLGDSALYLCASSLVDRYDTEAFFGQGTRLTVV.

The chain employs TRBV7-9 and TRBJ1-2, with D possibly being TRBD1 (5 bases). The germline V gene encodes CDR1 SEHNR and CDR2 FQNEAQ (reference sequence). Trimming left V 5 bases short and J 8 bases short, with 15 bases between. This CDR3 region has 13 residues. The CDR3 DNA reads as TGTGCCAGCAGCCCAGACAGCTCGACCGGCTACACCTTC. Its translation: CASSPDSSTGYTF.

CDR3: CASSLMASVLFF. The DNA of the CDR3 is TGTGCCAGCAGTTTAATGGCTAGCGTGCTGTTCTTC. The chain joins TRBV27 to TRBJ2-1, with a tentative D call TRBD2 (6 bases). CDR3 size: 12 residues. Germline CDR1 and CDR2: MNHEY and SMNVEV (reference sequence). V shed 2 bases and J shed 15 bases, with 14 bases lying between them.

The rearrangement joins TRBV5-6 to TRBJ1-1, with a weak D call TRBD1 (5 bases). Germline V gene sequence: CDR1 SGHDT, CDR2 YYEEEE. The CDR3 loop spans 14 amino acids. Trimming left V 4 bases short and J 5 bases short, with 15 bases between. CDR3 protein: CASSPVGGETEAFF. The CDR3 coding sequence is TGTGCCAGCAGCCCCGTAGGAGGGGAAACTGAAGCTTTCTTT.

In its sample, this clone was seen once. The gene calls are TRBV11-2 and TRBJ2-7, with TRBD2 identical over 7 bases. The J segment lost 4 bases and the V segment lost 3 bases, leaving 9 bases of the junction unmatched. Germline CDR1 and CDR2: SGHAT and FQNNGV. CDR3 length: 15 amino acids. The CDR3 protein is CASSFTTRGVYEQYF. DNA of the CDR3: TGTGCCAGCAGCTTTACTACTCGGGGGGTTTACGAGCAGTACTTC.

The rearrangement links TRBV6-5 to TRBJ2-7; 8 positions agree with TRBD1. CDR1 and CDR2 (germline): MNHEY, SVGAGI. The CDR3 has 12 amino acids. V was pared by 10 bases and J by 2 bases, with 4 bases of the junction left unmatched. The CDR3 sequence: CATGQGAYEQYF. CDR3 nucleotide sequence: TGTGCCACAGGACAGGGCGCCTACGAGCAGTACTTC.

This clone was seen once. The CDR3 DNA reads TGCGCCAGCAGGGAGGGGACAGATAATGAAAAACTGTTTTTT. It specifies CASREGTDNEKLFF. This sequence joins TRBV5-1 and TRBJ1-4; 7 bases are shared with TRBD1. Germline CDR1 reads SGHRS; CDR2 reads YFSETQ. V lost 5 bases to trimming and J lost 4 bases; unmatched junction nucleotides: 5. The CDR3 has 14 amino acids.

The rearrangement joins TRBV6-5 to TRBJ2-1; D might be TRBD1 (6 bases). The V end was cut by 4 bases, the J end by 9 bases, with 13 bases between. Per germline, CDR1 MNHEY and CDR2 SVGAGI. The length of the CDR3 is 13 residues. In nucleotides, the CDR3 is TGTGCCAGCAGTTCCCTCACAGGGACTGAGCAGTTCTTC. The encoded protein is CASSSLTGTEQFF.

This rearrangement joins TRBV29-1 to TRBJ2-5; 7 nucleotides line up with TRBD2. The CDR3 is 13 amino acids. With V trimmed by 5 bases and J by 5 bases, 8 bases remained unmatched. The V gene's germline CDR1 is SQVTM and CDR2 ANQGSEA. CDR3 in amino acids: CSVRPLGGETQYF. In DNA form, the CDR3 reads TGCAGCGTTCGCCCCTTGGGGGGGGAGACCCAGTACTTC.

The CDR3 coding sequence is TGTGCCAGCAGCTTGGGGGGGAAGATGAACACTGAAGCTTTCTTT. Amino acids: CASSLGGKMNTEAFF. This rearrangement joins TRBV7-9 to TRBJ1-1; TRBD1 is a possible D gene (5 bases). This CDR3 spans 15 amino acids. Germline V gene sequence: CDR1 SEHNR, CDR2 FQNEAQ (reference sequence). V lost 3 bases and J 0 bases, leaving 11 bases between the germline ends.

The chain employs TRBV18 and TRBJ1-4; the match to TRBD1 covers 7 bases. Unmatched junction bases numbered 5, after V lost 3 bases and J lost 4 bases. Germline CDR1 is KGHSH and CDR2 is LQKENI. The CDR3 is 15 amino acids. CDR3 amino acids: CASSPRGQHNEKLFF. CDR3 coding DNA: TGTGCCAGCTCACCTCGGGGACAGCATAATGAAAAACTGTTTTTT.

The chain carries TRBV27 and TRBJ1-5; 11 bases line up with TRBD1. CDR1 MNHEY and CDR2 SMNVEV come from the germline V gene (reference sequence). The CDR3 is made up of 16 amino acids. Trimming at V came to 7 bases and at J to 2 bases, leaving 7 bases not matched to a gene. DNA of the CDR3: TGTGCCAGCACCCGGACAGGGGGCCGGCGCAATCAGCCCCAGCATTTT. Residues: CASTRTGGRRNQPQHF.

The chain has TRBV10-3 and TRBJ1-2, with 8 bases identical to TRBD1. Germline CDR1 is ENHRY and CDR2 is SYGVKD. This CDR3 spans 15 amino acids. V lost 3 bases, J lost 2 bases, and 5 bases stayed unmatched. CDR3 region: CAISEGQGGNYGYTF. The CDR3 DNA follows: TGTGCCATCAGTGAAGGACAGGGTGGAAACTATGGCTACACCTTC.

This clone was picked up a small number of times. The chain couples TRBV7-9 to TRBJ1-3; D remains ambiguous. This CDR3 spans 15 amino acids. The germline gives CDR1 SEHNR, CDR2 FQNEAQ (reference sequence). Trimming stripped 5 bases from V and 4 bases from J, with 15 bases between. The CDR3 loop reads CASSPPERKGNTIYF. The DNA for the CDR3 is TGTGCCAGCAGCCCTCCAGAGAGGAAAGGAAACACCATATATTTT.

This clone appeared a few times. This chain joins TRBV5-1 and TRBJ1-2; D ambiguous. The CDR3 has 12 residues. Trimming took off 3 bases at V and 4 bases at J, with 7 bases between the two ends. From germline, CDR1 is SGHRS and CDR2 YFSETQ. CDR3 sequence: CASSYTSYGYTF. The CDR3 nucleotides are TGCGCCAGCAGCTACACCAGCTATGGCTACACCTTC.

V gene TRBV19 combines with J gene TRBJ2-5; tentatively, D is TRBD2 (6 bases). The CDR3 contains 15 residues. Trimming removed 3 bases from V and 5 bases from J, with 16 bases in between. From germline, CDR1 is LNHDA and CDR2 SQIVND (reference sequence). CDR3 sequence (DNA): TGTGCCAGTAGTATCAGTGGGGGGATGTGGGAGACCCAGTACTTC. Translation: CASSISGGMWETQYF.

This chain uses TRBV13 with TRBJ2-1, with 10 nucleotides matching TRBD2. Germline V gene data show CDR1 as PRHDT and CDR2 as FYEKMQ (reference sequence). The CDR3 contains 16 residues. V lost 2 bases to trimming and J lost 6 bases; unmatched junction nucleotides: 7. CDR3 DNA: TGTGCCAGCAGCTTACCCCAGCGGGGGGGCCTCAATGAGCAGTTCTTC. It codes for CASSLPQRGGLNEQFF. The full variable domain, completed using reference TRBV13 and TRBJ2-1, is AAGVIQSPRHLIKEKRETATLKCYPIPRHDTVYWYQQGPGQDPQFLISFYEKMQSDKGSIPDRFSAQQFSDYHSELNMSSLELGDSALYFCASSLPQRGGLNEQFFGPGTRLTVL.

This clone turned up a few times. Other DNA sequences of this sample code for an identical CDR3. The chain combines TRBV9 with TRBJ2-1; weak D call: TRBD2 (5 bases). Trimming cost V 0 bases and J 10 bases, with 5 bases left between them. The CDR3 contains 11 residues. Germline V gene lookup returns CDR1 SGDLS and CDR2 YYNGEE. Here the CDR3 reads CASSVGGEQFF. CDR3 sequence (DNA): TGTGCCAGCAGCGTAGGAGGGGAGCAGTTCTTC.

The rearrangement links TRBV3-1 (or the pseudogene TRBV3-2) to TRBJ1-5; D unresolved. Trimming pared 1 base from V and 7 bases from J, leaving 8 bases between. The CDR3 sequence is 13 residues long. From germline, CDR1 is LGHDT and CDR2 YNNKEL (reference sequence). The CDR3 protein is CASSQGQAQPQHF. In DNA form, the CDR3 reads TGTGCCAGCAGCCAAGGGCAGGCCCAGCCCCAGCATTTT.